This TCR beta chain appears in the sequencing data of a study of blood T cell repertoires in COVID-19. The CDR3 covers 12 residues. Trimming pared 5 bases from V and 2 bases from J, leaving 5 bases between. Germline loops: CDR1 SGHTA, CDR2 FQGNSA. Method: immunoSEQ multiplex PCR; TCRdb's copy keeps in-frame clones and lacks some. The sample holds a few hundred thousand clones; about 80% are singletons and the top ten take under 5%. This receptor was obtained from a man aged 30 to 39 with acute COVID-19. V usage is TRBV7-2 and J usage is TRBJ2-3; no definite D call. The material sequenced was PBMCs or T cells enriched from blood (not recorded which). The CDR3 protein is CASSPYTDTQYF. CDR3 bases: TGTGCCAGCAGCCCTTACACAGATACGCAGTATTTT.